This paragraph reports one T cell receptor beta chain. Profiled with immunoSEQ multiplex PCR; TCRdb holds only in-frame clones, not every one. This sample has under 9,000 clones, with around three fifths found just once. The CDR3 is 17 residues long. Germline V gives CDR1 LGHNA, CDR2 YSLEER. The germline V and J ends were trimmed by 1 base and 0 bases, with 15 bases remaining between them. The data derive from a study of sequential checkpoint blockade in melanoma. Treatment in this sample: randomized to nivolumab then ipilimumab (arm A) or the reverse (arm B). No patient had prior DNA-damaging chemotherapy.

V usage is TRBV4-3 and J usage is TRBJ1-2; D call uncertain. The clonotype comes from a human patient with melanoma. Some clones in this sample may be carry-over from other donors' samples. The specimen comprised CD8+ T cells sorted from blood (inferred from file names), sampled from a patient given nivolumab and ipilimumab in sequence. The CDR3: CASSQVVRPPANYGYTF. The CDR3 DNA reads TGCGCCAGCAGCCAAGTGGTCAGGCCTCCAGCTAACTATGGCTACACCTTC.